These 28 T cell receptor beta chains share one sample of origin, sequenced in a study of blood T cell repertoires in COVID-19. Data came from immunoSEQ multiplex PCR; TCRdb stores just in-frame clones and leaves some out. This sample has around 140,000 clones, with 88% found just once. The sequencing input was peripheral blood. These receptors were taken from a woman in her fifties or sixties with acute or convalescent COVID-19.

The chain is built from TRBV7-6 and TRBJ2-7, with TRBD2 as a possible D gene (6 bases). Germline V gives CDR1 SGHVS, CDR2 FNYEAQ. This CDR3 has 15 residues. Trimming cost V 1 base and J 0 bases, with 10 bases left between them. The CDR3 bases are TGTGCCAGCAGCTTAGATCCCGGGAGCTCCTACGAGCAGTACTTC. Its translation is CASSLDPGSSYEQYF.

The V and J genes are TRBV7-3 and TRBJ2-3, with D uncertain. The V gene's germline CDR1 is SGHTA and CDR2 FQGTGA. This CDR3 spans 13 amino acids. The V gene lost 2 bases and the J gene lost 1 base, with 4 bases spanning the gap. CDR3 DNA sequence: TGTGCCAGCAGCTTATCGGGCACAGATACGCAGTATTTT. Its translation: CASSLSGTDTQYF.

This chain uses TRBV30 with TRBJ1-1, with TRBD1 matching over 8 bases. CDR3 length: 13 residues. Germline-derived CDR1 and CDR2 are GTSNPN and SVGIG (reference sequence). V lost 5 bases, J lost 0 bases, and 2 bases stayed unmatched. CDR3 nucleotides: TGTGCCTGGGACAGGGGATTGAACACTGAAGCTTTCTTT. Encoded protein: CAWDRGLNTEAFF.

This chain uses TRBV18 with TRBJ1-1, with a tentative D call TRBD1 (5 bases). This CDR3 comprises 13 residues. V lost 1 base and J 7 bases, leaving 10 bases between the germline ends. Germline-derived CDR1 and CDR2 are KGHSH and LQKENI. The CDR3 reads CASSPRPGGEAFF. CDR3 bases: TGTGCCAGCTCACCACGGCCCGGGGGTGAAGCTTTCTTT.

The chain couples TRBV3-1 (or the pseudogene TRBV3-2) to TRBJ2-7; D might be TRBD1 (6 bases). Trimming stripped 4 bases from V and 2 bases from J, with 9 bases between. Germline V gene lookup returns CDR1 LGHDT and CDR2 YNNKEL (reference sequence). The CDR3 length is 13 residues. This CDR3 is CASSRTGPYEQYF. The CDR3 nucleotides are TGTGCCAGCAGCCGTACAGGGCCCTACGAGCAGTACTTC.

The chain combines TRBV5-1 with TRBJ1-1, with a weak D call TRBD1 (6 bases). CDR3 length: 15 amino acids. Trimming removed 0 bases at V and 1 base at J, with 10 bases between. The V gene's germline CDR1 is SGHRS and CDR2 YFSETQ. Here the CDR3 reads CASSLGWTENTEAFF. In nucleotides, the CDR3 is TGCGCCAGCAGCTTGGGATGGACAGAGAACACTGAAGCTTTCTTT.

The chain couples TRBV28 to TRBJ2-7; the D gene is possibly TRBD1 (6 bases). Germline CDR1 reads MDHEN; CDR2 reads SYDVKM. CDR3 length: 16 residues. The V and J ends lost 5 bases and 2 bases respectively, with 19 bases between them. CDR3 coding DNA: TGTGCCAGCAGTCCCCCCCTCGGGACACCTCCCTACGAGCAGTACTTC. This gives the protein CASSPPLGTPPYEQYF.

V gene TRBV3-1 (or the pseudogene TRBV3-2) combines with J gene TRBJ2-4; 11 bases fit TRBD1. From germline, CDR1 is LGHDT and CDR2 YNNKEL (reference sequence). The CDR3 loop spans 16 amino acids. Germline trimming cut 6 bases from V and 9 bases from J; bases unmatched to any gene: 13. CDR3 residues: CASSLTGTGGFGIQYF. The CDR3 DNA reads TGTGCCAGCAGTCTCACCGGGACAGGGGGATTTGGCATTCAGTACTTC.

The chain combines TRBV6-5 with TRBJ1-4, with D possibly being TRBD1 (5 bases). The V and J ends lost 11 bases and 4 bases respectively, with 17 bases between them. This CDR3 region has 14 residues. The germline CDR1 and CDR2 sequences are MNHEY and SVGAGI. The CDR3 DNA reads as TGTGCCGTTTCTTCAGGGTGGGGTAATGAAAAACTGTTTTTT. Translation gives CAVSSGWGNEKLFF.

The count of this clone is one. This rearrangement joins TRBV7-9 to TRBJ1-2, with a weak D call TRBD1 (5 bases). Germline V gives CDR1 SEHNR, CDR2 FQNEAQ (reference sequence). V was cut by 6 bases and J by 4 bases, with 9 bases left in between. This CDR3 is built from 12 residues. CDR3 in DNA: TGTGCCAGCAGTGACAGCAGCTATGGCTACACCTTC. Translating gives CASSDSSYGYTF.

The rearrangement uses TRBV9 and TRBJ2-2; D possibly corresponds to TRBD1 (8 bases). The length of the CDR3 is 16 residues. Germline V gene data show CDR1 as SGDLS and CDR2 as YYNGEE. Trimming pared 2 bases from V and 5 bases from J, leaving 16 bases between. The CDR3 is CASSVGGTGITGELFF. CDR3 DNA sequence: TGTGCCAGCAGCGTGGGAGGGACAGGTATTACCGGGGAGCTGTTTTTT.

This clone was seen once. V and J are TRBV5-1 and TRBJ1-3; TRBD1 matches 11 bases. The length of the CDR3 is 14 residues. Trimming at V came to 4 bases and at J to 8 bases, leaving 5 bases not matched to a gene. Germline-derived CDR1 and CDR2 are SGHRS and YFSETQ. Written as DNA, the CDR3 is TGCGCCAGCAGCAGGACAGGGGGCGGGGACACCATATATTTT. The encoded protein is CASSRTGGGDTIYF.

This chain connects TRBV5-1 to TRBJ2-7; D gene uncertain. Germline V gives CDR1 SGHRS, CDR2 YFSETQ. The V end was cut by 0 bases, the J end by 3 bases, with 19 bases between. The CDR3 runs to 17 residues. The DNA for the CDR3 is TGCGCCAGCAGCTTGGCCGCTTCTGGCGGCAAAAACTACGAGCAGTACTTC. Translating gives CASSLAASGGKNYEQYF.

The chain recombines TRBV14 with TRBJ2-1; TRBD2 matches at 9 bases. The germline V gene encodes CDR1 SGHDN and CDR2 FVKESK. The CDR3 spans 16 residues. The trim removed 2 bases at V and 2 bases at J, leaving 4 bases unmatched. The CDR3 DNA is TGTGCCAGCAGCCAAACAGCGGGGGGTACCTACAATGAGCAGTTCTTC. It translates to CASSQTAGGTYNEQFF.

The gene calls are TRBV6-1 and TRBJ2-7, with D perhaps matching TRBD1 (5 bases). The CDR3 is 13 residues long. Trimming stripped 3 bases from V and 5 bases from J, with 11 bases between. The germline V gene encodes CDR1 MNHNS and CDR2 SASEGT. CDR3 nucleotide sequence: TGTGCCAGCAGTGATCCCCAGGGAAACGAGCAGTACTTC. Translation gives CASSDPQGNEQYF.

The V gene is TRBV19, the J gene TRBJ1-1; TRBD1 might be the D (6 bases). The V end was cut by 5 bases, the J end by 7 bases, with 11 bases between. Germline-derived CDR1 and CDR2 are LNHDA and SQIVND (reference sequence). The CDR3 extends over 12 amino acids. The CDR3 nucleotides read TGTGCCAGTAGTCCTCGAGGGGGTGAAGCTTTCTTT. Protein sequence: CASSPRGGEAFF.

The CDR3 reads CASSKRQGGPSPLHF. For the CDR3, the DNA is TGTGCCAGCAGTAAAAGACAGGGGGGGCCTTCACCCCTCCACTTT. J is TRBJ1-6 and V is TRBV6-5; 9 nucleotides line up with TRBD1. The germline CDR1 and CDR2 sequences are MNHEY and SVGAGI. This CDR3 contains 15 residues. Trimming took 5 bases from V and 9 from J; bases not matched to a gene: 8.

The CDR3 sequence: CASSPDNSGNTIYF. DNA of the CDR3: TGCGCCAGCAGCCCTGACAACTCTGGAAACACCATATATTTT. The gene calls are TRBV4-1 and TRBJ1-3; D not certain. V was cut by 4 bases and J by 0 bases, with 7 bases left in between. Per germline, CDR1 MGHRA and CDR2 YSYEKL. This CDR3 is built from 14 residues.

CDR3 sequence: CASSQGADNSPLHF. The CDR3, as DNA: TGTGCCAGCAGCCAGGGGGCGGATAATTCACCCCTCCACTTT. J is TRBJ1-6 and V is TRBV3-1 (or the pseudogene TRBV3-2); D is perhaps TRBD1 (6 bases). Trimming took 3 bases from V and 5 from J, leaving 8 bases between them. CDR3 length: 14 residues. Per the germline V gene, CDR1 is LGHDT and CDR2 is YNNKEL (reference sequence).

This sequence joins TRBV7-3 and TRBJ2-7, with D maybe TRBD2 (5 bases). CDR1 is SGHTA and CDR2 is FQGTGA in the germline V gene. The length of the CDR3 is 14 residues. The ends were cut back, 5 bases at V and 2 bases at J, with 13 bases in the middle. The CDR3 sequence: CASSQGDGTYEQYF. In DNA, the CDR3 is TGTGCCAGCAGCCAAGGTGACGGGACCTACGAGCAGTACTTC.

The chain recombines TRBV18 with TRBJ1-3; a possible D gene is TRBD1 (5 bases). Germline V gene lookup returns CDR1 KGHSH and CDR2 LQKENI. The CDR3 has 19 residues. The germline V and J ends were trimmed by 5 bases and 0 bases, with 23 bases remaining between them. Here the CDR3 reads CASSVLVAGPYVSGNTIYF. CDR3 coding DNA: TGTGCCAGCTCAGTCCTCGTTGCGGGGCCCTATGTCTCTGGAAACACCATATATTTT. Full variable domain (remainder filled in from reference TRBV18 and TRBJ1-3): NAGVMQNPRHLVRRRGQEARLRCSPMKGHSHVYWYRQLPEEGLKFMVYLQKENIIDESGMPKERFSAEFPKEGPSILRIQQVVRGDSAAYFCASSVLVAGPYVSGNTIYFGEGSWLTVV.

The chain employs TRBV5-6 and TRBJ2-1; the D gene is possibly TRBD1 (5 bases). The CDR3 consists of 15 residues. V was trimmed by 3 bases and J by 2 bases, leaving 12 bases between them. Germline loops: CDR1 SGHDT, CDR2 YYEEEE. The CDR3 spells CASSSVPGTYNEQFF. CDR3 sequence (DNA): TGTGCCAGCAGCTCAGTCCCAGGGACCTACAATGAGCAGTTCTTC.

This clone has more than one count but fewer than ten. This chain joins TRBV2 and TRBJ1-5; no reliable D call. The CDR3 runs to 16 residues. Per the germline V gene, CDR1 is SNHLY and CDR2 is FYNNEI. Trimming cost V 3 bases and J 2 bases, with 14 bases left between them. The CDR3 nucleotides are TGTGCCAGCAGTGACGACGGCCCGGGAGGCAATCAGCCCCAGCATTTT. Translating gives CASSDDGPGGNQPQHF.

This rearrangement joins TRBV5-1 to TRBJ2-3; D unclear. CDR3 length equals 13 residues. V lost 2 bases to trimming and J lost 3 bases, with 7 bases between them. Germline CDR1 is SGHRS and CDR2 is YFSETQ. Written as DNA, the CDR3 is TGCGCCAGCAGCTTTGGGCCTACAGATACGCAGTATTTT. Translating gives CASSFGPTDTQYF.

This clone was seen more than once but under ten times. The gene calls are TRBV2 and TRBJ1-2; TRBD1 matches at 12 bases. Germline values: CDR1 SNHLY, CDR2 FYNNEI. The ends lost 8 bases at V and 8 bases at J; junction bases unmatched: 6. The CDR3 has 13 amino acids. CDR3 bases: TGTGCCAGCGGTGGGACAGGGGGCGACGGCTACACCTTC. Its translation: CASGGTGGDGYTF.

This chain connects TRBV29-1 to TRBJ2-1, with 10 bases aligning to TRBD2. The CDR3 totals 12 residues. V was pared by 7 bases and J by 4 bases, with 1 base of the junction left unmatched. Germline V gives CDR1 SQVTM, CDR2 ANQGSEA. CDR3 region: CSGGLAYNEQFF. Here the CDR3 DNA reads TGCAGCGGGGGACTAGCGTACAATGAGCAGTTCTTC.

The chain is built from TRBV5-1 and TRBJ1-6, with D maybe TRBD1 (6 bases). This CDR3 contains 15 residues. Germline-derived CDR1 and CDR2 are SGHRS and YFSETQ. Trimming removed 0 bases from V and 9 bases from J, with 13 bases in between. The CDR3 loop is CASSLAQGNASPLHF. The CDR3 region has the DNA TGCGCCAGCAGCTTGGCACAGGGCAATGCTTCACCCCTCCACTTT.

V is TRBV14 and J is TRBJ1-2, with TRBD1 matching over 12 bases. Germline lookup yields CDR1 SGHDN and CDR2 FVKESK. The ends lost 3 bases at V and 5 bases at J; junction bases unmatched: 7. The CDR3 totals 16 residues. In DNA, the CDR3 is TGTGCCAGCAGCCAGGGACAGGGGGCGCGATGGTATGGCTACACCTTC. The encoded protein is CASSQGQGARWYGYTF.